This T cell receptor (beta chain) was sequenced for a study of T-cell memory formation after mild COVID-19. cDNA libraries for TCR alpha and TCR beta, carrying sample barcodes and UMIs, came from 5'RACE with constant-segment primers. TCRdb fed the 5' RACE reads into MiXCR, producing one record per CDR3 protein. The sample comprises 44,000 or so distinct CDR3 sequences, roughly 9.8% of which are singletons, and around 11% rests with the top ten. Germline V gene data show CDR1 as SEHNR and CDR2 as FQNEAQ (reference sequence). The length of the CDR3 is 12 residues. This clonotype appeared many times. What it recognizes is unknown. The junction shows a germline mismatch at one end, possibly a read error. Whole-study results and caveats: Shrinking CD4+ clones were chiefly CM and EM; CD8+ ones were chiefly EMRA. Clones that contracted from day 15 to 85 had balanced CD4/CD8; later expanders were CD4+ biased. That cross-reactive memory joined was suggested by some responding clones appearing in pre-infection memory.

The gene calls are TRBV7-9 and TRBJ2-7, with D possibly TRBD2 on 6 matching bases. The clonotype originates from an adult woman who had mild COVID-19 (a few samples of this study predate the infection). Cell type and time point are not known. Material: PBMCs or a T cell subset sorted from them (not recorded which). This CDR3 reads CASSLASTEQYF. As DNA, the CDR3 is TGTGCCAGCAGCCTAGCGAGTACCGAGCAGTACTTC. Combining the CDR3 with reference TRBV7-9 and TRBJ2-7 gives the whole variable domain DTGVSQNPRHKITKRGQNVTFRCDPISEHNRLYWYRQTLGQGPEFLTYFQNEAQLEKSRLLSDRFSAERPKGSFSTLEIQRTEQGDSAMYLCASSLASTEQYFGPGTRLTVT.